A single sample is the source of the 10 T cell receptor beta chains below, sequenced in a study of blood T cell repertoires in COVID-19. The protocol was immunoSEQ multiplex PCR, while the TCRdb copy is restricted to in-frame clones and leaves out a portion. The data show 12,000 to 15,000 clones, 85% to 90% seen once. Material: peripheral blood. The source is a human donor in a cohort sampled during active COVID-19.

CDR3 DNA: TGTGCCAGCCACCAATTGGGGACAGGGGGCCAGTACGAGCAGTACTTC. The encoded protein is CASHQLGTGGQYEQYF. This chain uses TRBV7-2 with TRBJ2-7; TRBD1 agrees at 12 bases. J lost 4 bases, V lost 8 bases, and 12 bases had no gene match. This CDR3 comprises 16 residues. Germline CDR1 and CDR2: SGHTA and FQGNSA.

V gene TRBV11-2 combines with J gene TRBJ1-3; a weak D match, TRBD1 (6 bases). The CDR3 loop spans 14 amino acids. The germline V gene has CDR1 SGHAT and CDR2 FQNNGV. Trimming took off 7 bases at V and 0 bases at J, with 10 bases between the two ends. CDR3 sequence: CASTSGVSGNTIYF. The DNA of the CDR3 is TGTGCCAGCACCTCAGGGGTCTCTGGAAACACCATATATTTT.

CDR3 sequence reads: CASNTGAPSGANVLTF. The CDR3 DNA follows: TGTGCCAGCAACACAGGGGCCCCCTCTGGGGCCAACGTCCTGACTTTC. The V call is TRBV28, the J call TRBJ2-6; TRBD1 matches at 7 bases. The CDR3 spans 16 residues. V shed 7 bases, J shed 0 bases, and the junction held 6 bases outside the gene matches. Germline V lookup: CDR1 MDHEN, CDR2 SYDVKM.

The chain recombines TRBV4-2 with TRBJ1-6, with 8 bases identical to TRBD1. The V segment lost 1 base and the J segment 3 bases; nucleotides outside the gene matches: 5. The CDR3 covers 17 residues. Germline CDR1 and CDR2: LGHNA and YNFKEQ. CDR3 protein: CASSQVGQDDYNSPLHF. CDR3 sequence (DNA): TGTGCCAGCAGCCAAGTGGGACAGGACGACTATAATTCACCCCTCCACTTT.

As DNA, the CDR3 is TGTGCCAGCGCCAAGGGACAGGCCAAAGAGACCCAGTACTTC. Amino acid sequence: CASAKGQAKETQYF. This chain joins TRBV6-5 and TRBJ2-5, with TRBD1 matching 8 bases. Germline V gene data show CDR1 as MNHEY and CDR2 as SVGAGI. The ends lost 8 bases at V and 3 bases at J; junction bases unmatched: 8. The CDR3 runs to 14 residues.

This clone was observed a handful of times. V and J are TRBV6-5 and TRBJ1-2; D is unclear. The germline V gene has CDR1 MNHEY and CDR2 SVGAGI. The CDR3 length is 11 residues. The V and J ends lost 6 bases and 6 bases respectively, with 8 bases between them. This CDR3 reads CASSSGHGYTF. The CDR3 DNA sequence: TGTGCCAGCAGCTCAGGTCATGGCTACACCTTC.

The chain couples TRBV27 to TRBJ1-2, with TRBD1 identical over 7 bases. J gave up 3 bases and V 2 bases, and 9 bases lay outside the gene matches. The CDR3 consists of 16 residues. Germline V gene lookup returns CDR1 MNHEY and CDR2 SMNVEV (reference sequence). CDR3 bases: TGTGCCAGCAGTTTAAAGGTGGGGACAGTTCACTATGGCTACACCTTC. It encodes CASSLKVGTVHYGYTF.

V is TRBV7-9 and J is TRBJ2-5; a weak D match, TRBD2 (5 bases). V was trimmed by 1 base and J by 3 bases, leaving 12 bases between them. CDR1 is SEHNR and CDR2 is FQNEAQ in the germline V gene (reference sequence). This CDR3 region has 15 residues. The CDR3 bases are TGTGCCAGCAGCTTAGTTGGCCTCGGGAAAGAGACCCAGTACTTC. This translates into CASSLVGLGKETQYF.

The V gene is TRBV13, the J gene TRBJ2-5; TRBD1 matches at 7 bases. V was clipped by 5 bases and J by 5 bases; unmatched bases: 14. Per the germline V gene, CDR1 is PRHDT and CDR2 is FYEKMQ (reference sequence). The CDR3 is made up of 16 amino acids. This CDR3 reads CASSTRYRGSSETQYF. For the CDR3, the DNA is TGTGCCAGCAGCACACGTTACAGGGGTTCTTCGGAGACCCAGTACTTC.

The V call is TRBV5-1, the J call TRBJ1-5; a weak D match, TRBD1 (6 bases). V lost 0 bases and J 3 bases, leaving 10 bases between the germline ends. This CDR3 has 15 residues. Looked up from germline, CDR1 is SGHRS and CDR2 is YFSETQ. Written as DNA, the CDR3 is TGCGCCAGCAGCTTGGACACAGGGAACAATCAGCCCCAGCATTTT. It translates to CASSLDTGNNQPQHF.